The 11 T cell receptor beta chains below all came from one sample that was sequenced in a study of cytotoxic CD8 clonotypes in ibrutinib-treated CLL. Libraries were prepared by immunoSEQ multiplex PCR; TCRdb keeps only in-frame clonotypes and omits some of them. The sample includes around 310,000 clones, 80% seen only once; the top ten take about 6.7%. This specimen was PBMCs, taken before ibrutinib treatment. These receptors were taken from a human donor with chronic lymphocytic leukemia.

The chain employs TRBV7-3 and TRBJ1-1, with D perhaps TRBD1 (6 bases). Germline lookup yields CDR1 SGHTA and CDR2 FQGTGA. Trimming shortened V by 5 bases and J by 3 bases, and 13 bases separated the two germline ends. CDR3 length equals 14 residues. The CDR3 coding sequence is TGTGCCAGCAGCGCCTCACAGGGCTACACTGAAGCTTTCTTT. Its translation is CASSASQGYTEAFF.

The J gene is TRBJ2-1, the V gene TRBV7-7; 8 nucleotides agree with TRBD2. The J segment lost 5 bases and the V segment lost 5 bases, leaving 8 bases of the junction unmatched. The CDR3 contains 15 residues. CDR1 is SSHAT, CDR2 FNYEAQ, per germline (reference sequence). The CDR3 is CASSPLAGPNNEQFF. Here the CDR3 DNA reads TGTGCCAGCAGCCCATTAGCGGGACCGAACAATGAGCAGTTCTTC.

The V and J genes are TRBV6-9 and TRBJ2-7, with 9 bases aligning to TRBD1. The CDR3 spans 15 residues. CDR1 and CDR2 (germline): MNHGY, SVAAGI. V was pared by 4 bases and J by 5 bases, with 9 bases of the junction left unmatched. The DNA for the CDR3 is TGTGCCAGCAGTTCGCCAATACAGGGGGCCAACGAGCAGTACTTC. Translating it yields CASSSPIQGANEQYF.

The chain uses TRBV4-1 and TRBJ2-7; the D is unclear. The CDR3 extends over 13 amino acids. V lost 0 bases and J 6 bases, leaving 9 bases between the germline ends. The germline gives CDR1 MGHRA, CDR2 YSYEKL. CDR3 residues: CASSQDWAGEQYF. For the CDR3, the DNA is TGCGCCAGCAGCCAAGATTGGGCCGGCGAGCAGTACTTC.

This clone was picked up one time. The chain has TRBV6-6 and TRBJ1-2, with unresolved D. Germline lookup yields CDR1 MNHNY and CDR2 SVGAGI (reference sequence). There are 12 residues in the CDR3. V dropped 10 bases and J dropped 8 bases, with 17 bases sitting between them. The CDR3: CATNKVSQGYTF. The CDR3 DNA is TGTGCCACCAATAAGGTCTCCCAAGGCTACACCTTC.

V gene TRBV28 combines with J gene TRBJ2-1, with D uncertain. The CDR3 spans 13 residues. CDR1 is MDHEN, CDR2 SYDVKM, per germline. Trimming removed 6 bases from V and 8 bases from J, with 14 bases in between. The CDR3 reads CASSPVDGYEQFF. The CDR3 nucleotides are TGTGCCAGCAGCCCCGTCGACGGGTATGAGCAGTTCTTC. Full variable domain (remainder filled in from reference TRBV28 and TRBJ2-1): DVKVTQSSRYLVKRTGEKVFLECVQDMDHENMFWYRQDPGLGLRLIYFSYDVKMKEKGDIPEGYSVSREKKERFSLILESASTNQTSMYLCASSPVDGYEQFFGPGTRLTVL.

The J gene is TRBJ2-5, the V gene TRBV2; 7 bases map to TRBD1. Germline values: CDR1 SNHLY, CDR2 FYNNEI. The CDR3 runs 12 residues. J gave up 2 bases and V 6 bases, and 0 bases lay outside the gene matches. The CDR3 is CASSRGQETQYF. The DNA of the CDR3 is TGTGCCAGCAGCAGGGGGCAAGAGACCCAGTACTTC.

The chain is built from TRBV6-6 and TRBJ2-5, with 14 bases matching TRBD2. Losses at the gene ends were 11 bases for V and 5 bases for J; bases not matched to a gene: 10. Germline CDR1 is MNHNY and CDR2 is SVGAGI (reference sequence). This CDR3 is 15 amino acids long. CDR3 DNA: TGTGCCTCCAAGGGACTAGCGGGAGCGGGGGAGACCCAGTACTTC. Residues: CASKGLAGAGETQYF.

This chain uses TRBV6-6 with TRBJ2-1; 10 bases are shared with TRBD2. Germline CDR1 is MNHNY and CDR2 is SVGAGI (reference sequence). This CDR3 is built from 15 residues. V shed 7 bases, J shed 9 bases, and the junction held 12 bases outside the gene matches. CDR3 protein: CASKPTSGDEGEQFF. CDR3 coding DNA: TGTGCCAGCAAGCCTACTAGCGGGGATGAGGGTGAGCAGTTCTTC.

The DNA for the CDR3 is TGCAGCGTTGGACAGGGGGATAGCAATCAGCCCCAGCATTTT. Protein: CSVGQGDSNQPQHF. The V and J genes are TRBV29-1 and TRBJ1-5, with TRBD1 identical over 9 bases. Germline values: CDR1 SQVTM, CDR2 ANQGSEA. The CDR3 has 14 residues. V was pared by 4 bases and J by 0 bases, with 1 base of the junction left unmatched.

The rearrangement links TRBV6-5 to TRBJ2-5; D gene uncertain. This CDR3 spans 14 amino acids. With 0 bases removed from V and 2 bases from J, the gap between germline ends came to 7 bases. Germline V gene sequence: CDR1 MNHEY, CDR2 SVGAGI. This CDR3 reads CASSYSSVQETQYF. CDR3 in DNA: TGTGCCAGCAGTTACTCGAGTGTACAAGAGACCCAGTACTTC.